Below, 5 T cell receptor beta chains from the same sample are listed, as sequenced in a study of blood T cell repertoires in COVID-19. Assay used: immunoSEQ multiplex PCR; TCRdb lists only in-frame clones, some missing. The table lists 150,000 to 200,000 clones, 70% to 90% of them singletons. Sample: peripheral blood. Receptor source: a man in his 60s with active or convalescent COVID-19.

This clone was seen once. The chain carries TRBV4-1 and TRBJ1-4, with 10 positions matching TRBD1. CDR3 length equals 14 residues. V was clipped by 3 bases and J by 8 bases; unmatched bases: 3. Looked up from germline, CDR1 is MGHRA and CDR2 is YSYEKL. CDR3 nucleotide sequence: TGCGCCAGCAGCCACGGGACAGGGGTCGAAAAACTGTTTTTT. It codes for CASSHGTGVEKLFF.

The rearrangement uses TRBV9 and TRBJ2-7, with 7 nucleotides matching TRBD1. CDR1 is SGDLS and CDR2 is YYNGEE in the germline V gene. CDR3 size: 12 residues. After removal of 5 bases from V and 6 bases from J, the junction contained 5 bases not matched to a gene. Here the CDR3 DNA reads TGTGCCAGCAGTATTACAGGGGTCGAGCAGTACTTC. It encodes CASSITGVEQYF.

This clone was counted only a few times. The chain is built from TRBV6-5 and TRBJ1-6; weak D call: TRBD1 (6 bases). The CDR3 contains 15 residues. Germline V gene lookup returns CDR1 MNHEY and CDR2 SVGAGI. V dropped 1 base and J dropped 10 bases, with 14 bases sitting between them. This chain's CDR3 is CASSYYTGQGSPLHF. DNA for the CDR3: TGTGCCAGCAGTTACTACACGGGCCAGGGGTCACCCCTCCACTTT.

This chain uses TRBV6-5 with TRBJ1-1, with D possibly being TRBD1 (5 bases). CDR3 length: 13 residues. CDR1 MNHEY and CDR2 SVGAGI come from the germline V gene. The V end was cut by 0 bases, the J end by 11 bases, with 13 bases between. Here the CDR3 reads CASSYSRRGWAFF. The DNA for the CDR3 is TGTGCCAGCAGTTACTCGAGAAGGGGTTGGGCTTTCTTT.

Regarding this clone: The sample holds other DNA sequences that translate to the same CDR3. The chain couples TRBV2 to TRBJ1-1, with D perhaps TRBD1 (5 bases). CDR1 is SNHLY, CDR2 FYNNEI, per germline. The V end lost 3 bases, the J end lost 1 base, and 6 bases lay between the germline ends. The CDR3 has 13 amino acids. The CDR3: CASSDQGNTEAFF. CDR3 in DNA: TGTGCCAGCAGTGATCAGGGGAACACTGAAGCTTTCTTT. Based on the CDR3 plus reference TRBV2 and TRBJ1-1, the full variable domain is EPEVTQTPSHQVTQMGQEVILRCVPISNHLYFYWYRQILGQKVEFLVSFYNNEISEKSEIFDDQFSVERPDGSNFTLKIRSTKLEDSAMYFCASSDQGNTEAFFGQGTRLTVV.